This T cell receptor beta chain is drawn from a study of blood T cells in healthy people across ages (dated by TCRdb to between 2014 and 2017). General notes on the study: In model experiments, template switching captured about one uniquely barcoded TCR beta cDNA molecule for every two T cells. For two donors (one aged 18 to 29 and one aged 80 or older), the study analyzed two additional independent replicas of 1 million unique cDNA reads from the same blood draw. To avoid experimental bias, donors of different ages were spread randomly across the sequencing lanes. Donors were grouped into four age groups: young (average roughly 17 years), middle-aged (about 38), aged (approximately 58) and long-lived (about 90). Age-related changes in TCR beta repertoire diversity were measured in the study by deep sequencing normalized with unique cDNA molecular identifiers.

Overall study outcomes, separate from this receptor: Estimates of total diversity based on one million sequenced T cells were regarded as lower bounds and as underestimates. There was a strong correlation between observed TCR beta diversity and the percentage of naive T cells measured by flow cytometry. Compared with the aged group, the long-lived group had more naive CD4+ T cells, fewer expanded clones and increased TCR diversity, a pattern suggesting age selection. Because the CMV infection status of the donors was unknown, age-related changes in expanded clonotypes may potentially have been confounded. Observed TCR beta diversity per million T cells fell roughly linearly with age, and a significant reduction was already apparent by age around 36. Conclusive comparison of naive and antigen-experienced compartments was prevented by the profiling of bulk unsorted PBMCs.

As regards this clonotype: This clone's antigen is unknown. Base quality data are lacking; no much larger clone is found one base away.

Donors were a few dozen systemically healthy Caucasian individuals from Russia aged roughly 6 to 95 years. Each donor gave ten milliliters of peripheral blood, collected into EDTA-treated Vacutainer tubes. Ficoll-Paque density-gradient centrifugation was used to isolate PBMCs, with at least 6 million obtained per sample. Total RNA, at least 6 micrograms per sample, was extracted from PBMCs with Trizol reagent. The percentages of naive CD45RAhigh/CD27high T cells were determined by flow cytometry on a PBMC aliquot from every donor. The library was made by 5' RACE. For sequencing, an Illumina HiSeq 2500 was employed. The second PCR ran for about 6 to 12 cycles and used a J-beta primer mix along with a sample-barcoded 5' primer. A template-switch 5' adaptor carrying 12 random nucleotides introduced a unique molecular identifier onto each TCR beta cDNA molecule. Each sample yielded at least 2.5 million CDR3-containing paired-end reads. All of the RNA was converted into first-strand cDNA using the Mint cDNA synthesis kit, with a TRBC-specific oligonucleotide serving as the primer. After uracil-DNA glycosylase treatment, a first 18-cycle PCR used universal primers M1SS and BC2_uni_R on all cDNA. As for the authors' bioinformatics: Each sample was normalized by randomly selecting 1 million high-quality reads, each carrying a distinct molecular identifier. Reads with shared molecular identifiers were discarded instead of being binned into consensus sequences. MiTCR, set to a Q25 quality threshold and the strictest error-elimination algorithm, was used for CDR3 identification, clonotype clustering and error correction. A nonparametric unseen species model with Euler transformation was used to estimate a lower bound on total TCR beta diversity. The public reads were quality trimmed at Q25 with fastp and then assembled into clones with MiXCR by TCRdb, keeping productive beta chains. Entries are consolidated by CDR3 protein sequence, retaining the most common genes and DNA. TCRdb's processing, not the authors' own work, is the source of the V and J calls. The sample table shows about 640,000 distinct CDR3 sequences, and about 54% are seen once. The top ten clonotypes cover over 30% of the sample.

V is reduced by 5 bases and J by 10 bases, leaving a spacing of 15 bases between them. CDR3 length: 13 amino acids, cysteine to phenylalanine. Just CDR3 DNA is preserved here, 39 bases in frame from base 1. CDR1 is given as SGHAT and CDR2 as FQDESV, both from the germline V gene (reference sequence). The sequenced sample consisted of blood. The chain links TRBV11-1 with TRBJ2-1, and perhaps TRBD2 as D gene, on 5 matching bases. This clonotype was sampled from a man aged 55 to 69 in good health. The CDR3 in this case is CASSPGIWAEQFF. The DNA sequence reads TGTGCCAGCAGCCCGGGGATTTGGGCGGAGCAGTTCTTC.